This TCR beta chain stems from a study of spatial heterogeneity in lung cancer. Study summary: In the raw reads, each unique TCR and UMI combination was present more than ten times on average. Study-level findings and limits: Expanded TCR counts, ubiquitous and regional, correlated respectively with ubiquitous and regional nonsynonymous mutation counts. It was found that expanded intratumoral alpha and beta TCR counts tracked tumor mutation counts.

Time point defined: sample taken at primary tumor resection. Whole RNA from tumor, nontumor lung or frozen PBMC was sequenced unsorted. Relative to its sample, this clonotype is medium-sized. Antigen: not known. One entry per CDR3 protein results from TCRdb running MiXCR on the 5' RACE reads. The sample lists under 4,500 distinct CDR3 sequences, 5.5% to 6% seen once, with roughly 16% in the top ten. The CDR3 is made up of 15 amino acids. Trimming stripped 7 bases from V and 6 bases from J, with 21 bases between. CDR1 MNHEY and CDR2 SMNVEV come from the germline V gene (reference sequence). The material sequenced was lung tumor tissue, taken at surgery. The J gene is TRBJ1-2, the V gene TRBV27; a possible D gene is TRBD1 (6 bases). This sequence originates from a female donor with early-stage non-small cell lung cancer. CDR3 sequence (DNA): TGTGCCAGCACCCCCAAGGGCAGGGGAATAGATGGCTACACCTTC. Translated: CASTPKGRGIDGYTF.